This T cell receptor beta chain is from a study of cytomegalovirus exposure and HLA in healthy donors (dated by TCRdb to the late 2010s). In the study overall: An earlier analysis of several hundred of the donors reported about 290 Gb of sequence data and approximately 110 million unique TCR beta sequences from some 180 million T cells. An early release covering about 600 HLA-typed donors comprised roughly 300 gigabases of sequencing data and 85 million or so unique TCR sequences. Of the 300 to 450 genotyped donors, roughly 76% were placed in the genetic ancestry cluster associated with self-reported Caucasian donors. The aim of the study was to test whether cataloging public T cell receptors could identify signatures of past pathogen exposure. Using immunosequencing, the study profiled T cell repertoires from 550 to 750 subjects and related those repertoires to cytomegalovirus serostatus. A separate validation cohort of roughly 110 different subjects was used in addition to the roughly 720-subject first cohort. High-throughput TCR immunosequencing, statistical association of individual TCRs with disease status, and machine learning were combined to predict cytomegalovirus infection status. To study patterns of TCR occurrence, a later analysis re-analyzed previously published TCR beta repertoires from under 750 donors and added high-resolution HLA genotyping. Rather than drawing on any new phenotypic data, the later analysis identified candidate immune exposures from TCR beta sequences and the way those sequences occurred across donors. In an earlier analysis of a few hundred of the donors, high-throughput TCR beta sequencing was used to judge whether each TCR beta V gene segment behaved as functional or pseudogenic. Alongside the repertoire data, information on donor age, sex, ethnicity and CMV serostatus was compiled. In a later genetic analysis, genome-wide SNP genotypes for about 55% of the roughly 700 donors were used, and that subset was treated as a discovery cohort. All discovery cohort repertoires had been generated on a single sequencing platform. Both class I and class II loci were covered by HLA typing, at four-digit resolution. Typing coverage varied by locus: roughly 620-640 donors for A, B, C, DRB1 and DQB1; around 560 for DQA1; approximately 570 for DPA1; approximately 470 for DPB1. A handful of DR-DQ haplotypes were handled as single units for association and clustering because linkage in the cohort was strong. On average, around 230,000 unique TCR beta nucleotide sequences were sequenced per donor among more than 350 genotyped donors of the cohort, with 15% to 20% of those sequences being non-productive.

Study-wide findings and limitations: Only TCR beta chains were sequenced in this cohort, and the absence of alpha or paired-chain data limited detectable features. According to the authors, the approach could potentially be generalized to other disease states and immunological phenotypes. Some IMGT-functional V segments, including TRBV6-2 and TRBV6-3, could not be told apart with the 87-base-pair reads, so those segments were excluded. The study gave a list of about 170 TCR beta chains associated with cytomegalovirus. In a later analysis, TCR association rates were found to vary across HLA loci, with the most associated TCRs seen for DRB1 alleles and the fewest for HLA-C alleles. Compared with equally common non-associated chains, HLA-associated TCR beta chains in a later analysis were more clonally expanded and had lower generation probabilities. The earlier analysis of approximately 540 of the donors excluded over 15 rarely observed V segments, including chromosome 9 orphons, because counts were too low. A further reported finding was that TCR beta sequences accurately predicted the HLA-A and HLA-B alleles for most subjects in the first cohort. Broadly in line with IMGT annotations, most TCR beta V segments showed up in productive rearrangements about 87% or about 30% of the time in an earlier analysis of under 700 of the donors. According to a later genetic analysis, donors in an Asian-associated ancestry cluster had fewer N-insertions in productive TCRs than the roughly 660-donor mean. In a later analysis, most CMV-associated TCR beta chains were found to appear HLA-restricted, with HLA associations seemingly driven largely by CMV exposure. Because HLA typing was missing for some donors at each locus, association tests included only the typed subset. In a later genetic analysis, a missense DCLRE1C variant was associated with V-gene and J-gene trimming of TCR beta chains, and the association was replicated in an independent cohort. Three of the identified cytomegalovirus-associated TCR beta chains were confirmed in vitro to be specific for cytomegalovirus antigens. Cytomegalovirus status was reported to be diagnosed by the classifier with high specificity and sensitivity in both the original and validation cohorts. When HLA alleles, especially DR and DQ, strongly co-occurred, attributing TCR associations to individual alleles was difficult. Correlated functional status among segregating V segments might be attributable to linkage disequilibrium, but an unknown experimental factor could not be ruled out. According to a later analysis, parvovirus B19, influenza, CMV and Epstein-Barr virus appeared linked to several top co-occurrence clusters. While some public TCRs were present in many individuals, most TCR sequences turned up only very rarely across donors. Immune exposure information for the cohort was limited to CMV serostatus. A later analysis associated 17,000 or so TCR beta sequences with specific HLA alleles at a false discovery rate of 0.05. A cluster of highly shared sequence variants was judged likely to represent a technical artifact of the sequencing pipeline. Roughly uniform sequencing depth across donors was assumed in presence/absence analyses, although this assumption may not hold.

Worth noting for this clone: Its cognate antigen has yet to be identified. No base quality values were provided; no much bigger clone lies one nucleotide off.

Ends trimmed: V by 6 bases, J by 3 bases; bases unmatched to a gene: 10. The germline V gene provides CDR1 MDHEN and CDR2 SYDVKM. The CDR3 runs 15 residues from the cysteine to the phenylalanine. The retained sequence is limited to the CDR3, 45 bases, with the frame set at the first base. The library was made by the immunoSEQ multiplex PCR assay. For the multiplex PCR, a mixture combining 60 forward primers for TCR Vbeta segments and 13 reverse primers for TCR Jbeta segments was used. The CDR3 region of rearranged TCR beta genes was amplified from genomic DNA with a multiplex PCR assay. The amplified TCR beta libraries were sequenced on the Illumina HiSeq System as 87-base-pair reads. In the paper's pipeline: A later analysis tallied roughly 80 million unique TCR beta chains across the 666 repertoires, and some 12 million of those chains were shared by two or more donors. Raw reads were error-corrected and collapsed into unique sequences with a nearest-neighbor algorithm that merged closely related sequences to remove PCR and sequencing errors. V, D and J gene segments were assigned by aligning CDR3 sequences to IMGT reference sequences. Each retained sequence needed at least a six-nucleotide match to both a V gene segment and a J gene segment. A rearrangement counted as productive if the CDR3 had no stop codons and remained in frame with V and J, and every other rearrangement counted as non-productive. CDR3 was defined by IMGT convention, running from the second conserved V-encoded cysteine to the conserved J-encoded phenylalanine. Sequences without an unambiguous match to a single V gene segment were excluded from the earlier analysis of approximately 560 of the donors. In an earlier analysis of around 600 of the donors, V segments were called functional above 56.7% productive rearrangements and were called segregating when the between-donor standard deviation exceeded 5%. To diagnose cytomegalovirus status from the catalog of TCR beta chain sequences, a statistical classification framework was built. V and J gene assignment, in a later analysis, came from comparing TCR nucleotide sequences with IMGT/GENE-DB human TR gene sequences. A later analysis assigned CDR3 sequences and most-parsimonious VDJ recombination scenarios with the TCRdist pipeline. A later analysis defined each TCR beta chain by its CDR3 amino acid sequence plus V-gene family, and excluded reads lacking a unique V-gene family. To address suspected cross-contamination and a sequencing artifact, a later analysis removed around 590 highly shared, low-generation-probability nucleotide sequences. A later analysis calculated a clonal expansion index for each public chain from normalized within-repertoire ranks of inferred template counts. Generation probabilities in a later analysis came from a VDJ recombination model fitted to out-of-frame rearrangements, and those results were checked against IGoR. In a later analysis, TCR-TCR, TCR-HLA and TCR-CMV co-occurrence was scored with hypergeometric tests, and a repertoire-size bias correction was applied to TCR pairs. To estimate false discovery rates, a later analysis permuted the HLA or CMV assignments 20 times. In a later analysis, co-occurring TCRs were grouped with DBSCAN, and TCRdist sequence similarity was added when clustering was performed within HLA-allele-positive subsets. For co-occurrence clustering, repertoires with fewer than 30,000 or more than 120,000 public chains were excluded, along with about five repertoires with anomalous nucleotide sharing. TCRdb obtained this table from immuneACCESS and retained in-frame rearrangements with V and J assigned. These tables miss some clones; where compared with another copy, unresolved V genes account for less than half of the shortfall, and the remainder is unexplained. That table furnishes V, J and clone size, whereas the DNA furnished D and trimming. Here the sample has under 130,000 clones; around 73% occur a single time. The ten top clones hold 1% to 1.5% of the sample.

In total, approximately 610 healthy bone marrow donors made up the cohort. All cohort members were sampled while nominally healthy, although unrecorded immune exposures were likely present. The donor tested CMV seronegative and was one of the 352 seronegative cohort members. Every donor gave a peripheral blood sample, and the peripheral blood mononuclear cells from that sample were used for TCR beta sequencing. Genomic DNA was extracted from the blood cell samples with the Qiagen DNeasy Blood Extraction Kit. The chain couples TRBV28 to TRBJ2-7, and TRBD2 aligns with 8 junction nucleotides. The TCR comes from a man younger than 45 in good health and CMV-seronegative. Input material: PBMCs. For the CDR3, the sequence is CASSLSLAGLYEQYF. The sequenced DNA: TGTGCCAGCAGCCTCAGTCTAGCGGGCCTCTACGAGCAGTACTTC.